Each of the 28 T cell receptor beta chains below was sequenced from the same sample in a study of T-cell memory formation after mild COVID-19. TCRdb ran MiXCR on the 5' RACE reads and lists one entry per CDR3 protein. The table includes more than 150,000 distinct CDR3 sequences, around a sixth detected once. Material: PBMCs or a T cell subset sorted from them (not recorded which). These receptors were taken from a young man who had mild COVID-19 (a few samples of this study predate the infection). Cell type and time point are not known.

This clonotype has only a few counts. V gene TRBV6-2 or TRBV6-3 combines with J gene TRBJ2-5; perhaps TRBD2 as D (6 bases). V was trimmed by 4 bases and J by 1 base, leaving 10 bases between them. The CDR3 covers 14 residues. From germline, CDR1 is MNHEY and CDR2 SVGEGT. CDR3 in DNA: TGTGCCAGCAGTTGGAGGGCGCTCCAAGAGACCCAGTACTTC. Translation: CASSWRALQETQYF.

Only a few counts were recorded for this clonotype. V gene TRBV6-2 or TRBV6-3 combines with J gene TRBJ1-5, with no clear D. In germline, CDR1 is MNHEY, CDR2 SVGEGT. The CDR3 length is 11 residues. V lost 10 bases and J 9 bases, leaving 13 bases between the germline ends. The CDR3 DNA reads as TGTGCCAACCCACGTGGCGGGCCCCAGCATTTT. Protein product: CANPRGGPQHF.

J is TRBJ2-2 and V is TRBV7-2; the D is unclear. The ends were cut back, 2 bases at V and 2 bases at J, with 9 bases in the middle. Germline V gene sequence: CDR1 SGHTA, CDR2 FQGNSA. The CDR3 spans 15 residues. Here the CDR3 DNA reads TGTGCCAGCAGCTTACAGCGCCTCAACACCGGGGAGCTGTTTTTT. Encoded protein: CASSLQRLNTGELFF.

There are a few counts of this clonotype. The gene calls are TRBV5-1 and TRBJ2-1; D is unclear. With 0 bases removed from V and 8 bases from J, the gap between germline ends came to 9 bases. Germline values: CDR1 SGHRS, CDR2 YFSETQ. This CDR3 spans 13 amino acids. The CDR3 DNA reads as TGCGCCAGCAGCTTGGGGGTTTCGGATGAGCAGTTCTTC. Protein sequence: CASSLGVSDEQFF.

This clonotype was seen a few times. This rearrangement joins TRBV27 to TRBJ1-5, with D unclear. Germline assignment: CDR1 MNHEY and CDR2 SMNVEV (reference sequence). The ends were cut back, 2 bases at V and 8 bases at J, with 10 bases in the middle. The CDR3 is 13 amino acids. This CDR3 reads CASSLGVPEPQHF. The CDR3, as DNA: TGTGCCAGCAGTTTAGGTGTTCCAGAGCCCCAGCATTTT.

The sample holds many counts of this clonotype. The genes are TRBV7-3 and TRBJ1-2; 10 bases are a match to TRBD1. The V gene end was trimmed by 5 bases and the J gene end by 8 bases; junction bases not matched to a gene: 11. The germline V gene encodes CDR1 SGHTA and CDR2 FQGTGA. This CDR3 has 15 residues. This CDR3 reads CASSPRSGTGVGYTF. The CDR3 nucleotides read TGTGCCAGCAGCCCGAGAAGCGGGACAGGGGTGGGCTACACCTTC.

The chain combines TRBV12-3 or TRBV12-4 with TRBJ1-2; D is uncertain. The CDR3 runs 14 residues. Trimming left V 0 bases short and J 6 bases short, with 11 bases between. The CDR3 region has the DNA TGTGCCAGCAGTTTAGCGCATGTCCCGGATGGCTACACCTTC. It yields the protein CASSLAHVPDGYTF.

This clonotype was observed at least ten times. The chain links TRBV7-3 to TRBJ1-1; D gene ambiguous. The V gene's germline CDR1 is SGHTA and CDR2 FQGTGA. V lost 4 bases and J lost 2, with 8 bases in between. This CDR3 is 13 amino acids long. The CDR3 coding sequence is TGTGCCAGCAGCTCCGGACCCAACACTGAAGCTTTCTTT. This gives the protein CASSSGPNTEAFF. Full variable domain (missing parts from reference TRBV7-3 and TRBJ1-1): GAGVSQTPSNKVTEKGKYVELRCDPISGHTALYWYRQSLGQGPEFLIYFQGTGAADDSGLPNDRFFAVRPEGSVSTLKIQRTERGDSAVYLCASSSGPNTEAFFGQGTRLTVV.

This clonotype was observed a few times. The J gene is TRBJ1-5, the V gene TRBV12-3 or TRBV12-4; no reliable D call. The CDR3 runs to 15 residues. Trimming took 0 bases from V and 5 from J, leaving 11 bases between them. CDR3 nucleotide sequence: TGTGCCAGCAGTTTAGCCATAGGGAGGGATCAGCCCCAGCATTTT. The encoded protein is CASSLAIGRDQPQHF.

This rearrangement joins TRBV12-3 or TRBV12-4 to TRBJ2-2, with 10 bases fitting TRBD2. The V gene end was trimmed by 3 bases and the J gene end by 4 bases; junction bases not matched to a gene: 5. CDR3 length equals 16 residues. CDR3 DNA: TGTGCCAGCAGTTTCCCAAGCGGGGGGGTCACCGGGGAGCTGTTTTTT. This encodes CASSFPSGGVTGELFF.

This clonotype has only a few counts. The genes are TRBV3-1 and TRBJ1-1; unclear D gene. Per germline, CDR1 LGHDT and CDR2 YNNKEL (reference sequence). This CDR3 is built from 16 residues. Trimming removed 0 bases at V and 0 bases at J, with 11 bases between. CDR3 in DNA: TGTGCCAGCAGCCAAGAAAAGTGGACGGTGAACACTGAAGCTTTCTTT. It is translated as CASSQEKWTVNTEAFF.

The genes are TRBV7-2 and TRBJ1-6, with a tentative D call TRBD1 (5 bases). Per the germline V gene, CDR1 is SGHTA and CDR2 is FQGNSA. V gave up 2 bases and J gave up 8 bases, with 16 bases separating them. The CDR3 loop spans 16 amino acids. The CDR3 sequence is CASSLRRGQGDSPLHF. The CDR3 DNA sequence: TGTGCCAGCAGCTTAAGGAGGGGCCAAGGTGATTCACCCCTCCACTTT.

The sample holds a few counts of this clonotype. This chain connects TRBV6-2 or TRBV6-3 to TRBJ2-7; D tentatively fits TRBD1 or TRBD2 (5 bases each). CDR1 and CDR2 (germline): MNHEY, SVGEGT. V was cut by 2 bases and J by 3 bases, with 8 bases left in between. The CDR3 runs 13 residues. The CDR3 DNA is TGTGCCAGCAGTTACGGGACGGACTACGAGCAGTACTTC. Translating it yields CASSYGTDYEQYF.

The gene calls are TRBV6-5 and TRBJ1-6; D possibly corresponds to TRBD1 (6 bases). Deletions cut 6 bases from V and 3 bases from J, with 15 bases between. The CDR3 contains 16 residues. Germline V gives CDR1 MNHEY, CDR2 SVGAGI. The CDR3 is CASSPTGPLYNSPLHF. The CDR3 nucleotides read TGTGCCAGCAGCCCGACAGGACCCCTCTATAATTCACCCCTCCACTTT.

In its sample, this clonotype was seen once. This chain uses TRBV7-7 with TRBJ2-3; D is unclear. The CDR3 runs 16 residues. Germline CDR1 is SSHAT and CDR2 is FNYEAQ (reference sequence). V lost 1 base and J lost 0, with 11 bases in between. The CDR3 nucleotides are TGTGCCAGCAGCTTAGGTAGCCCCACCAGCACAGATACGCAGTATTTT. This sequence encodes CASSLGSPTSTDTQYF.

This clonotype was seen only a few times. The V and J genes are TRBV6-6 and TRBJ2-2; D remains unclear. The CDR3 runs to 13 residues. The germline V gene encodes CDR1 MNHNY and CDR2 SVGAGI (reference sequence). V lost 5 bases, J lost 3 bases, and 7 bases lay in between. CDR3 amino acids: CASSGLYTGELFF. For the CDR3, the DNA is TGTGCCAGCAGTGGTCTTTACACCGGGGAGCTGTTTTTT.

This clonotype was seen only a few times. At one of its ends the junction is not consistent with the germline gene, which may arise from a read error. The CDR3 region has the DNA TGTGCCAGCTCTCGGACAGGGCGAAACACTGAAGCTTTCTTT. Encoded protein: CASSRTGRNTEAFF. V usage is TRBV5-1 and J usage is TRBJ1-1, with TRBD1 matching over 8 bases. Germline-derived CDR1 and CDR2 are SGHRS and YFSETQ. This CDR3 region has 14 residues.

The rearrangement links TRBV7-2 to TRBJ1-4; D is ambiguous. CDR1 is SGHTA and CDR2 is FQGNSA in the germline V gene. The length of the CDR3 is 16 residues. The V gene lost 1 base and the J gene lost 0 bases, with 9 bases spanning the gap. CDR3 region: CASSLDLRATNEKLFF. The CDR3 DNA is TGTGCCAGCAGCTTAGATCTAAGAGCAACTAATGAAAAACTGTTTTTT.

The gene calls are TRBV27 and TRBJ1-5; unclear D gene. This CDR3 has 13 residues. Trimming took 3 bases from V and 6 from J, leaving 9 bases between them. From germline, CDR1 is MNHEY and CDR2 SMNVEV (reference sequence). CDR3 coding DNA: TGTGCCAGCAGTTTCCAGGAGACTCAGCCCCAGCATTTT. This gives the protein CASSFQETQPQHF.

CDR3 DNA: TGTGCCAGCAGCCATAGGACACGGGAATCACCCCTCCACTTT. The encoded protein is CASSHRTRESPLHF. The chain carries TRBV3-1 and TRBJ1-6; a possible D gene is TRBD1 (5 bases). CDR3 size: 14 residues. Germline values: CDR1 LGHDT, CDR2 YNNKEL (reference sequence). Trimming shortened V by 3 bases and J by 10 bases, and 13 bases separated the two germline ends.

This clonotype has only a few counts. The chain has TRBV5-1 and TRBJ2-7, with D perhaps matching TRBD2 (6 bases). The CDR3 sequence is 14 residues long. The V gene's germline CDR1 is SGHRS and CDR2 YFSETQ. Trimming took off 4 bases at V and 4 bases at J, with 15 bases between the two ends. The CDR3 loop is CASSLTAGTYEQYF. DNA for the CDR3: TGCGCCAGCAGCCTGACGGCGGGGACGTACGAGCAGTACTTC.

This clonotype was counted between two and nine times. J is TRBJ2-3 and V is TRBV24-1; D unresolved. CDR3 length: 13 amino acids. Germline assignment: CDR1 KGHDR and CDR2 SFDVKD. The V end was cut by 3 bases, the J end by 2 bases, with 5 bases between. The CDR3 loop is CATSDPYTDTQYF. The DNA for the CDR3 is TGTGCCACCAGTGATCCCTACACAGATACGCAGTATTTT.

This clonotype has just a few counts. CDR3 in amino acids: CASSSNWALGEKLFF. DNA for the CDR3: TGTGCCAGCAGCTCAAACTGGGCCCTGGGAGAAAAACTGTTTTTT. The chain combines TRBV7-9 with TRBJ1-4; no clear D gene. This CDR3 spans 15 amino acids. Trimming pared 4 bases from V and 8 bases from J, leaving 17 bases between. The germline CDR1 and CDR2 sequences are SEHNR and FQNEAQ (reference sequence). The variable domain in full, completed from reference TRBV7-9 and TRBJ1-4, reads DTGVSQNPRHKITKRGQNVTFRCDPISEHNRLYWYRQTLGQGPEFLTYFQNEAQLEKSRLLSDRFSAERPKGSFSTLEIQRTEQGDSAMYLCASSSNWALGEKLFFGSGTQLSVL.

This chain links TRBV6-5 with TRBJ2-1; 8 bases line up with TRBD1. This CDR3 contains 15 residues. After removal of 6 bases from V and 8 bases from J, the junction contained 12 bases not matched to a gene. CDR1 MNHEY and CDR2 SVGAGI come from the germline V gene. CDR3 amino acids: CASRIRGQRVHEQFF. The CDR3 DNA follows: TGTGCCAGCAGAATCAGGGGGCAGAGGGTGCATGAGCAGTTCTTC.

This chain connects TRBV12-3 or TRBV12-4 to TRBJ1-2, with TRBD1 identical over 7 bases. Trimming cost V 3 bases and J 8 bases; bases outside gene matches: 6. The CDR3 is made up of 13 amino acids. The CDR3 sequence: CASSFRQGGGYTF. The CDR3, as DNA: TGTGCCAGCAGTTTTAGGCAGGGGGGCGGCTACACCTTC.

This sequence joins TRBV6-2 or TRBV6-3 and TRBJ1-1; D not resolved. The length of the CDR3 is 11 residues. Germline lookup yields CDR1 MNHEY and CDR2 SVGEGT. The V end was cut by 10 bases, the J end by 4 bases, with 10 bases between. In DNA form, the CDR3 reads TGTGCCACCCTGAGTGTCACTGAAGCTTTCTTT. It specifies CATLSVTEAFF.

This clonotype has more than one count but fewer than ten. The gene calls are TRBV27 and TRBJ2-3; D uncertain. The CDR3 consists of 14 residues. With 3 bases removed from V and 4 bases from J, the gap between germline ends came to 11 bases. Per germline, CDR1 MNHEY and CDR2 SMNVEV (reference sequence). The CDR3 DNA follows: TGTGCCAGCAGTTTTTACTTGGAGCCAGATACGCAGTATTTT. Amino acid sequence: CASSFYLEPDTQYF.

This sequence joins TRBV20-1 and TRBJ2-3; tentatively, D is TRBD2 (6 bases). The CDR3 is made up of 13 amino acids. Per the germline V gene, CDR1 is DFQATT and CDR2 is SNEGSKA (reference sequence). Between the trimmed V and J ends, which lost 6 bases and 3 bases, there was a span of 13 bases. CDR3 nucleotides: TGCAGTGCCGTGGGAGGAGGGACAGATACGCAGTATTTT. It specifies CSAVGGGTDTQYF.